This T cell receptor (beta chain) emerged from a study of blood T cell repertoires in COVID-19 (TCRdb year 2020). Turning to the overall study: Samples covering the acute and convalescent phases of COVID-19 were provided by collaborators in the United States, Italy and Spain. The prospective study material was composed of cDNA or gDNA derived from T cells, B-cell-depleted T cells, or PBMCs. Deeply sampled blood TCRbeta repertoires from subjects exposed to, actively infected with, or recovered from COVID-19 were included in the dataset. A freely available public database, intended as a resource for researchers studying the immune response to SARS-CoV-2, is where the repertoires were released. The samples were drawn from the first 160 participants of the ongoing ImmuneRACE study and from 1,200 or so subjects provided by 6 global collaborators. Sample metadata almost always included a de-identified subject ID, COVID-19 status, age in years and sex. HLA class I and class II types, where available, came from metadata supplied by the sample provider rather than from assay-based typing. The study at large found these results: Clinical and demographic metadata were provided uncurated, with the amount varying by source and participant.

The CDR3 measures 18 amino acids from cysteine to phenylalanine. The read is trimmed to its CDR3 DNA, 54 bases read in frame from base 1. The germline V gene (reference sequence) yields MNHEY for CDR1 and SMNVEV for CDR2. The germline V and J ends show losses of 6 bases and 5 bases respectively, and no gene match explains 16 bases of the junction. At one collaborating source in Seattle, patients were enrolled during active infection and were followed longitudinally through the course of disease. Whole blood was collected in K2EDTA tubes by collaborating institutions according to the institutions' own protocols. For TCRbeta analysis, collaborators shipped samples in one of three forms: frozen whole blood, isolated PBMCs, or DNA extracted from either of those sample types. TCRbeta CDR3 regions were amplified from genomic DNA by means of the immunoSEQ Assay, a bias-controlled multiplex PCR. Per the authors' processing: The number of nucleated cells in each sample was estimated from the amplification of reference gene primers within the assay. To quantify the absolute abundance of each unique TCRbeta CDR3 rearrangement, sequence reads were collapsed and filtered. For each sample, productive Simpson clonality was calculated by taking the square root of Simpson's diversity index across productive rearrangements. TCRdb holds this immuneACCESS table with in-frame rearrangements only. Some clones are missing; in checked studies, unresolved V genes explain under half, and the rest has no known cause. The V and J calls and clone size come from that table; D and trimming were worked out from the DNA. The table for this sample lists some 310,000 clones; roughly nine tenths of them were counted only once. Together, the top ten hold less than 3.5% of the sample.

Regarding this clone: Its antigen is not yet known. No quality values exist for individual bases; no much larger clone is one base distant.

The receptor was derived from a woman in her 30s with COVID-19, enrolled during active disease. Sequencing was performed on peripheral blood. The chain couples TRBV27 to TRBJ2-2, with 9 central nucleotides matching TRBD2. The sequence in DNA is TGTGCCAGCAGCTCACTACTCACCGCGACTAGCGGTACCGGGGAGCTGTTTTTT. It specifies CASSSLLTATSGTGELFF.